The rows below give T cell receptor beta chains drawn from one sample of a study of T cell responses to AZD1222 COVID-19 vaccine. Produced via immunoSEQ multiplex PCR; TCRdb's table is partial and in-frame only. The table lists 95,000 to 100,000 clones, around 83% of them singletons. Sequenced here: peripheral blood, sampled on day 0 of AZD1222 vaccination. The receptors stem from an adult in good health. Both conserved end residues are part of each CDR3. A D gene is named only where the DNA matches it firmly. Clone sizes are given selectively: once, few, many, or a class where the clone is expanded.

V gene,CDR3 length,D gene,J gene,clone size,CDR3 DNA,CDR3 protein
TRBV30,12,NA,TRBJ2-7,NA,TGTGCCTGGAGTGCGGGGCAATTCGAGCAGTACTTC,CAWSAGQFEQYF
TRBV4-2,16,TRBD1,TRBJ2-7,NA,TGTGCCAGCAGCCAAGAGTGGAGACAGGGGGCGGAAGAGCAGTACTTC,CASSQEWRQGAEEQYF
TRBV19,13,NA,TRBJ1-2,NA,TGTGCCACACGAATCGGAGGAAGTAATGGCTACACCTTC,CATRIGGSNGYTF
TRBV28,16,NA,TRBJ1-5,NA,TGTGCCAGCAGTTTAATGGATTTTCGGTACAATCAGCCCCAGCATTTT,CASSLMDFRYNQPQHF
TRBV19,14,TRBD1,TRBJ1-2,NA,TGTGCCAGTAGTGTCGGACAGGGGGCTGGTGGCTACACCTTC,CASSVGQGAGGYTF
TRBV5-8,16,NA,TRBJ1-1,NA,TGTGCCAGCAGGACTGCACGGTATCGAATGAACACTGAAGCTTTCTTT,CASRTARYRMNTEAFF
TRBV12-1,17,NA,TRBJ1-1,NA,TGTGCCAGCAGCCCTTCTCGAGGAACCTCCACGAACACTGAAGCTTTCTTT,CASSPSRGTSTNTEAFF
TRBV27,14,NA,TRBJ2-7,NA,TGTGCCAGCAGGAGCGGTGAACTCTCCTACGAGCAGTACTTC,CASRSGELSYEQYF
TRBV5-8,15,NA,TRBJ2-7,NA,TGTGCCAGCAGTTCCCGCGGGATGAGCTCCTACGAGCAGTACTTC,CASSSRGMSSYEQYF
TRBV30,14,NA,TRBJ1-5,once,TGTGCCTGGAGTCACCCTCTGAGCAATCAGCCCCAGCATTTT,CAWSHPLSNQPQHF
TRBV28,14,NA,TRBJ1-1,NA,TGTGCCAGCAGTTTGGGTGGAGGGGGTTACGCGGCTTTCTTT,CASSLGGGGYAAFF
TRBV21-1,14,NA,TRBJ2-1,NA,TGTGCCAGCAGCAAAGAGACAGGGGGCAATGAGCAGTTCTTC,CASSKETGGNEQFF
TRBV7-9,15,NA,TRBJ2-7,NA,TGTGCCAGCAGCTTGGTCAATGGGGTCAAATACGAGCAGTACTTC,CASSLVNGVKYEQYF
TRBV19,15,NA,TRBJ1-1,NA,TGTGCCAGTAGCAGACTGGGACACGAGAACACTGAAGCTTTCTTT,CASSRLGHENTEAFF
TRBV2,13,NA,TRBJ1-2,NA,TGTGCCAGCAGCCCGGACCTCAGCTATGGCTACACCTTC,CASSPDLSYGYTF
TRBV7-2,13,NA,TRBJ1-4,NA,TGTGCCAGCAGCTTAGCCCAGGGTGGCCAACTGTTTTTT,CASSLAQGGQLFF